This TCR beta chain was captured by sequencing in a study of Ad26.COV2.S vaccination and SARS-CoV-2 variants. The overall study: Sample donor was a member of the COV1001 Ad26.COV2.S trial arm. Into the muscle, Ad26.COV2.S was dosed once or twice, 56 days apart.

Study results and caveats: People who got the vaccine or the placebo had similar non-spike TCR breadth.

Treatment here: 15 to 20 received Ad26.COV2.S at low or high dose, single or two shots; about 5 received placebo; per-sample allocation not given. Each sample was drawn 63 days after the first injection (of vaccine or placebo). Its platform was an Ad26 vector, and its expressed antigen was Wuhan-strain SARS-CoV-2 spike. Turning to this clone: Its antigen is not known.

Produced via immunoSEQ multiplex PCR; TCRdb's table is partial and in-frame only. The sample carries about 400,000 clones, over 75% recorded once. Sample: peripheral blood, taken in a trial of Ad26.COV2.S vaccine versus placebo. The TCR sequence derives from a person aged 18-65 years who received the Ad26.COV2.S COVID-19 vaccine or a placebo.

The CDR3 nucleotides read TGTGCCAGCAGCGAATTCAGGGCTGCCTATAATTCACCCCTCCACTTT. It encodes CASSEFRAAYNSPLHF. The V and J genes are TRBV7-2 and TRBJ1-6; D may be TRBD1 (5 bases). From germline, CDR1 is SGHTA and CDR2 FQGNSA. The V end lost 5 bases, the J end lost 2 bases, and 13 bases lay between the germline ends. The CDR3 is 16 residues long.